Sequencing of this T cell receptor beta chain was carried out in a study of Ad26.COV2.S vaccination and SARS-CoV-2 variants. Regarding the study as a whole: There was reportedly substantial breadth in spike-specific CD8+ and CD4+ T cell responses after vaccination. Vaccinated individuals (as opposed to placebo recipients) had higher spike-specific TCR breadth.

V dropped 0 bases and J dropped 0 bases, with 9 bases sitting between them. Looked up from germline, CDR1 is WNHNN and CDR2 is SYGVQD (reference sequence). This CDR3 has 16 residues. Repertoires were generated with immunoSEQ multiplex PCR, while TCRdb's copy carries only in-frame clones and drops some. The data contain 180,000 or so clones, roughly nine tenths of them seen just once; the ten biggest clones take up around 6.1%. Only a few counts were recorded for this clone. Its target is not known. The rearrangement links TRBV10-1 to TRBJ2-1, with a possible D match to TRBD2 (6 bases). Sequencing used peripheral blood, obtained after recovery from COVID-19. The TCR originated in a human donor who had recovered from COVID-19. The CDR3 loop reads CASSESSGSSYNEQFF. The CDR3 coding sequence is TGCGCCAGCAGTGAGTCTAGCGGAAGCTCCTACAATGAGCAGTTCTTC.